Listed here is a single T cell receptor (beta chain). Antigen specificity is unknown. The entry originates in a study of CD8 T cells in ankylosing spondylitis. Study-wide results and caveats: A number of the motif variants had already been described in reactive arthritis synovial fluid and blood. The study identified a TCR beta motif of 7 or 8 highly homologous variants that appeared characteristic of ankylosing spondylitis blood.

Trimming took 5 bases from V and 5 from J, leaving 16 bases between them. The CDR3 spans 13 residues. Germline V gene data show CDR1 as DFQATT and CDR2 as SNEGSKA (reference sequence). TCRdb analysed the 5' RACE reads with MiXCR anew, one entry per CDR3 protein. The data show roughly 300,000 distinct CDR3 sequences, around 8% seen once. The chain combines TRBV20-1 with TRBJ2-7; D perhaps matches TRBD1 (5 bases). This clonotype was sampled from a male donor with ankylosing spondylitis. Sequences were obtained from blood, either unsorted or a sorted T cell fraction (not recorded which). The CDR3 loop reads CSALMAGRHEQYF. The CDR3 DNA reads TGCAGTGCTCTCATGGCAGGGCGCCACGAGCAGTACTTC.